The rows below give T cell receptor beta chains drawn from one sample of a study of long-term antiretroviral therapy in people with HIV. The repertoire was sequenced with immunoSEQ multiplex PCR; TCRdb's copy has only in-frame clones and lacks some. The sample records fewer than 20,000 clones, nearly 80% being singletons. The input for sequencing was unsorted PBMCs, taken 0.3 years after starting antiretroviral therapy. Receptors were obtained from a woman aged 50 to 60 with HIV. Each CDR3 is given with its conserved first and last residue. The order of the fields is clone size, D gene, J gene, V gene, CDR3 protein, CDR3 DNA. D genes are given only for firm matches. Clone size is given for some rows only: seen once, a few or many times, or a class if the clone is expanded.

abundance: NA
d_gene: TRBD1
j_gene: TRBJ1-1
v_gene: TRBV5-1
CDR3aa: CASSRETGVNTEAFF
CDR3nt: TGCGCCAGCAGCCGGGAAACAGGGGTGAACACTGAAGCTTTCTTT

abundance: NA
d_gene: NA
j_gene: TRBJ2-1
v_gene: TRBV19
CDR3aa: CASSIDYNEQFF
CDR3nt: TGTGCCAGTAGTATAGATTACAATGAGCAGTTCTTC

abundance: NA
d_gene: NA
j_gene: TRBJ1-6
v_gene: TRBV18
CDR3aa: CASSRDTDSPLHF
CDR3nt: TGTGCCAGCTCGAGAGATACCGATTCACCCCTCCACTTT

abundance: NA
d_gene: NA
j_gene: TRBJ2-5
v_gene: TRBV30
CDR3aa: CAWGPSAVIQETQYF
CDR3nt: TGTGCCTGGGGGCCTTCGGCCGTTATTCAAGAGACCCAGTACTTC

abundance: NA
d_gene: NA
j_gene: TRBJ2-3
v_gene: TRBV14
CDR3aa: CASSQTSTDTQYF
CDR3nt: TGTGCCAGCAGCCAGACTAGCACAGATACGCAGTATTTT

abundance: NA
d_gene: TRBD1
j_gene: TRBJ2-7
v_gene: TRBV9
CDR3aa: CASSAGTGFEQYF
CDR3nt: TGTGCCAGCAGCGCCGGGACAGGGTTCGAGCAGTACTTC

abundance: NA
d_gene: NA
j_gene: TRBJ2-3
v_gene: TRBV5-5
CDR3aa: CASSLADSTDTQYF
CDR3nt: TGTGCCAGCAGCTTGGCCGACAGCACAGATACGCAGTATTTT

abundance: NA
d_gene: NA
j_gene: TRBJ2-5
v_gene: TRBV28
CDR3aa: CASSFFRGAETQYF
CDR3nt: TGTGCCAGCAGTTTTTTCAGGGGGGCGGAGACCCAGTACTTC

abundance: NA
d_gene: NA
j_gene: TRBJ1-3
v_gene: TRBV10-2
CDR3aa: CASGQGSGNTIYF
CDR3nt: TGCGCCAGCGGCCAGGGCTCTGGAAACACCATATATTTT

abundance: NA
d_gene: NA
j_gene: TRBJ2-2
v_gene: TRBV7-3
CDR3aa: CASSLLGGTGGELFF
CDR3nt: TGTGCCAGCAGCCTACTAGGGGGGACTGGCGGGGAGCTGTTTTTT

abundance: NA
d_gene: NA
j_gene: TRBJ1-5
v_gene: TRBV2
CDR3aa: CASQRLTGNNQPQHF
CDR3nt: TGTGCCAGTCAGAGGCTTACAGGGAACAATCAGCCCCAGCATTTT

abundance: NA
d_gene: NA
j_gene: TRBJ1-2
v_gene: TRBV11-2
CDR3aa: CASSLASNYGYTF
CDR3nt: TGTGCCAGCAGCTTAGCTTCTAACTATGGCTACACCTTC

abundance: NA
d_gene: NA
j_gene: TRBJ1-4
v_gene: TRBV4-2
CDR3aa: CASSLNEKLFF
CDR3nt: TGTGCCAGCAGCCTTAATGAAAAACTGTTTTTT

abundance: NA
d_gene: NA
j_gene: TRBJ2-2
v_gene: TRBV27
CDR3aa: CASSPDSSNTGELFF
CDR3nt: TGTGCCAGCAGTCCGGACAGTTCGAACACCGGGGAGCTGTTTTTT

abundance: once
d_gene: NA
j_gene: TRBJ2-1
v_gene: TRBV21-1
CDR3aa: CASRGRGPPYNEQFF
CDR3nt: TGTGCCAGCAGGGGCCGGGGACCTCCCTACAATGAGCAGTTCTTC

abundance: NA
d_gene: NA
j_gene: TRBJ1-5
v_gene: TRBV5-1
CDR3aa: CASSPLPLNGNQPQHF
CDR3nt: TGCGCCAGCAGCCCATTGCCCCTTAACGGCAATCAGCCCCAGCATTTT

abundance: medium-sized
d_gene: NA
j_gene: TRBJ2-5
v_gene: TRBV12-5
CDR3aa: CASGLSGELGTQYF
CDR3nt: TGTGCTAGTGGTTTGTCAGGGGAGCTGGGGACCCAGTACTTC

abundance: NA
d_gene: NA
j_gene: TRBJ2-5
v_gene: TRBV27
CDR3aa: CASSYSLRGETQYF
CDR3nt: TGTGCCAGCAGTTACTCGCTCCGGGGCGAGACCCAGTACTTC

abundance: NA
d_gene: NA
j_gene: TRBJ1-3
v_gene: TRBV6-1
CDR3aa: CASSEIARRPNTIYF
CDR3nt: TGTGCCAGCAGTGAAATCGCCCGGAGACCAAACACCATATATTTT

abundance: NA
d_gene: NA
j_gene: TRBJ1-3
v_gene: TRBV5-1
CDR3aa: CASSLWGTYSGNTIYF
CDR3nt: TGCGCCAGCAGCTTATGGGGTACCTACTCTGGAAACACCATATATTTT

abundance: few
d_gene: NA
j_gene: TRBJ2-2
v_gene: TRBV7-2
CDR3aa: CASSLDPASERELFF
CDR3nt: TGTGCCAGCAGCTTAGATCCGGCTAGCGAAAGGGAGCTGTTTTTT

abundance: NA
d_gene: NA
j_gene: TRBJ1-1
v_gene: TRBV13
CDR3aa: CASSGTANTEAFF
CDR3nt: TGTGCCAGCAGCGGTACAGCGAACACTGAAGCTTTCTTT

abundance: NA
d_gene: TRBD1
j_gene: TRBJ1-1
v_gene: TRBV19
CDR3aa: CASSGDRGVNTEAFF
CDR3nt: TGTGCCAGTAGTGGGGACAGGGGCGTGAACACTGAAGCTTTCTTT

abundance: NA
d_gene: TRBD2
j_gene: TRBJ2-5
v_gene: TRBV10-3
CDR3aa: CAISARLAGGQTSQETQYF
CDR3nt: TGTGCCATCAGTGCCCGACTAGCGGGGGGGCAGACTTCCCAAGAGACCCAGTACTTC

abundance: NA
d_gene: NA
j_gene: TRBJ2-2
v_gene: TRBV7-2
CDR3aa: CASGKTDTGELFF
CDR3nt: TGTGCCAGCGGAAAGACGGACACCGGGGAGCTGTTTTTT

abundance: NA
d_gene: NA
j_gene: TRBJ1-1
v_gene: TRBV18
CDR3aa: CASSPSVGTEAFF
CDR3nt: TGTGCCAGCTCACCTTCAGTCGGCACTGAAGCTTTCTTT

abundance: NA
d_gene: NA
j_gene: TRBJ2-2
v_gene: TRBV29-1
CDR3aa: CSVARDVTTGELFF
CDR3nt: TGCAGCGTGGCGAGGGACGTAACCACCGGGGAGCTGTTTTTT

abundance: NA
d_gene: NA
j_gene: TRBJ2-1
v_gene: TRBV7-2
CDR3aa: CASSPEWGVRNEQFF
CDR3nt: TGTGCCAGCAGCCCCGAGTGGGGGGTAAGGAATGAGCAGTTCTTC

abundance: once
d_gene: NA
j_gene: TRBJ2-7
v_gene: TRBV7-6
CDR3aa: CASSPSSSAYEQYF
CDR3nt: TGTGCCAGCAGCCCAAGCTCCTCCGCATACGAGCAGTACTTC

abundance: NA
d_gene: NA
j_gene: TRBJ1-3
v_gene: TRBV19
CDR3aa: CASSAPTETIYF
CDR3nt: TGTGCCAGTAGTGCCCCGACAGAAACCATATATTTT

abundance: NA
d_gene: NA
j_gene: TRBJ1-2
v_gene: TRBV5-5
CDR3aa: CASSHDGNYGYTF
CDR3nt: TGTGCCAGCAGCCACGACGGTAACTATGGCTACACCTTC

abundance: NA
d_gene: TRBD2
j_gene: TRBJ2-3
v_gene: TRBV7-3
CDR3aa: CASGTSEKPDTQYF
CDR3nt: TGTGCCAGCGGTACTAGCGAGAAACCAGATACGCAGTATTTT

abundance: NA
d_gene: NA
j_gene: TRBJ2-1
v_gene: TRBV2
CDR3aa: CASSAGRGANNEQFF
CDR3nt: TGTGCCAGCAGTGCCGGCAGGGGGGCCAACAATGAGCAGTTCTTC

abundance: NA
d_gene: NA
j_gene: TRBJ1-3
v_gene: TRBV7-9
CDR3aa: CASSLGAAVGGNTIYF
CDR3nt: TGTGCCAGCAGCTTAGGAGCGGCCGTAGGAGGAAACACCATATATTTT

abundance: NA
d_gene: TRBD1
j_gene: TRBJ1-1
v_gene: TRBV19
CDR3aa: CASSDEGQGARRAFF
CDR3nt: TGTGCCAGTAGCGACGAGGGACAGGGGGCTCGAAGAGCTTTCTTT

abundance: NA
d_gene: NA
j_gene: TRBJ1-1
v_gene: TRBV5-1
CDR3aa: CASSFNLPSRSYTEAFF
CDR3nt: TGCGCCAGCAGCTTTAATTTGCCCAGCAGGTCGTACACTGAAGCTTTCTTT

abundance: NA
d_gene: TRBD2
j_gene: TRBJ2-7
v_gene: TRBV6-5
CDR3aa: CASSYERGGSYEQYF
CDR3nt: TGTGCCAGCAGTTACGAGCGGGGGGGCTCCTACGAGCAGTACTTC